This T cell receptor (beta chain) was retrieved from a study of cytomegalovirus exposure and HLA in healthy donors. Concerning this clone itself: Its antigen is not identified.

In the PCR, 60 Vbeta and 13 Jbeta primers were used. As processed by the authors: About 11 million of the about 80 million unique TCR beta chains counted in a later analysis were shared. This table comes from immunoSEQ multiplex PCR, and its TCRdb copy is limited to in-frame clones, with some not included. The V and J calls and clone size come from that table; D and trimming were worked out from the DNA. The sample comprises some 150,000 clones, roughly 80% of which are singletons, and around 10% rests with the top ten. Whole-study findings and limits: A classifier reportedly called cytomegalovirus status with high sensitivity and specificity. Later analysis suggested links between common viral pathogens and several top significant clusters.

Sequencing input: PBMCs. This clonotype was sampled from a man in his fifties in good health and CMV-seropositive.

The DNA for the CDR3 is TGCGCCAGCAGCCAATTTGGTCTTACGAGCTCCTACAATGAGCAGTTCTTC. Residues: CASSQFGLTSSYNEQFF. V and J are TRBV4-1 and TRBJ2-1, with D unresolved. The CDR3 is 17 amino acids. Germline values: CDR1 MGHRA, CDR2 YSYEKL. Between the trimmed V and J ends, which lost 2 bases and 0 bases, there was a span of 14 bases.